These 13 T cell receptor beta chains originate from one sample sequenced in a study of blood T cells in healthy people across ages. Primed by a sample-barcoded 5' primer and a J-beta primer mix, a second PCR proceeded for 7 to 11 cycles. MiXCR, run by TCRdb on the 5' RACE reads, gives a single entry per CDR3 protein. Altogether roughly 900,000 distinct CDR3 sequences are present, under 50% being singletons, with the ten largest covering around an eighth. The sequencing sample was made of blood. These receptors came from a man aged 25 to 45 in good health.

The chain combines TRBV12-3 or TRBV12-4 with TRBJ1-6; D is possibly TRBD1 (5 bases). V was cut by 10 bases and J by 3 bases, with 16 bases left in between. The CDR3 extends over 15 amino acids. CDR3 nucleotides: TGTGCCATCCAAACCGGGGGTGACTATAATTCACCCCTCCACTTT. Amino acid sequence: CAIQTGGDYNSPLHF.

This clonotype has just a few counts. This chain joins TRBV20-1 and TRBJ2-1; D not certain. The germline V and J ends were trimmed by 7 bases and 2 bases, with 9 bases remaining between them. The length of the CDR3 is 12 residues. CDR1 and CDR2 (germline): DFQATT, SNEGSKA (reference sequence). CDR3 in amino acids: CSGAVPYNEQFF. As DNA, the CDR3 is TGCAGTGGGGCAGTACCCTACAATGAGCAGTTCTTC.

This clonotype was observed a handful of times. The V and J genes are TRBV20-1 and TRBJ2-3; tentative D call: TRBD1 (6 bases). The CDR3 consists of 15 residues. V was cut by 1 base and J by 1 base, with 12 bases left in between. Germline-derived CDR1 and CDR2 are DFQATT and SNEGSKA (reference sequence). CDR3 bases: TGCAGTGCTAGAGGTGGGGGCCCCCGCACAGATACGCAGTATTTT. Translated: CSARGGGPRTDTQYF.

The table lists this clonotype with a count of one. DNA of the CDR3: TGTGCCAGCAGCCAATCGAGGGACGGTGGCTACACCTTC. Its protein product is CASSQSRDGGYTF. The V and J genes are TRBV3-1 and TRBJ1-2, with a tentative D call TRBD1 (5 bases). This CDR3 contains 13 residues. V lost 2 bases and J lost 7, with 11 bases in between. Germline CDR1 reads LGHDT; CDR2 reads YNNKEL (reference sequence). Complete variable domain (other parts from reference TRBV3-1 and TRBJ1-2): DTAVSQTPKYLVTQMGNDKSIKCEQNLGHDTMYWYKQDSKKFLKIMFSYNNKELIINETVPNRFSPKSPDKAHLNLHINSLELGDSAVYFCASSQSRDGGYTFGSGTRLTVV.

The V gene is TRBV5-1, the J gene TRBJ1-4; D perhaps matches TRBD1 (6 bases). This CDR3 has 16 amino acids. The germline gives CDR1 SGHRS, CDR2 YFSETQ. The V and J ends lost 4 bases and 0 bases respectively, with 13 bases between them. CDR3 bases: TGCGCCAGCAGCCCAGGGGTGTTTGCAACTAATGAAAAACTGTTTTTT. Its translation is CASSPGVFATNEKLFF.

This clonotype showed up just a few times. The rearrangement uses TRBV4-1 and TRBJ2-6; D gene unclear. Trimming stripped 0 bases from V and 2 bases from J, with 11 bases between. This CDR3 spans 17 amino acids. CDR1 is MGHRA, CDR2 YSYEKL, per germline. The CDR3 sequence is CASSQDRGIPGANVLTF. The CDR3 DNA reads TGCGCCAGCAGCCAAGATCGAGGCATCCCTGGGGCCAACGTCCTGACTTTC.

The chain couples TRBV3-1 to TRBJ2-1, with 8 bases lining up with TRBD2. CDR3 length: 18 residues. The V gene's germline CDR1 is LGHDT and CDR2 YNNKEL (reference sequence). V lost 5 bases, J lost 7 bases, and 19 bases stayed unmatched. The DNA of the CDR3 is TGTGCCAGCAGCACCCGTAGGAGCGGGGGCCGTTTGGGTAATGAGCAGTTCTTC. This gives the protein CASSTRRSGGRLGNEQFF.

There are a few counts of this clonotype. The chain uses TRBV12-3 or TRBV12-4 and TRBJ2-1, with D perhaps matching TRBD2 (6 bases). There are 14 residues in the CDR3. V gave up 2 bases and J gave up 8 bases, with 13 bases separating them. DNA for the CDR3: TGTGCCAGCAGTTTAAGTGGTAGCGGCTATGAGCAGTTCTTC. It yields the protein CASSLSGSGYEQFF.

This clonotype was counted between two and nine times. V usage is TRBV5-1 and J usage is TRBJ1-2, with D possibly matching TRBD1 (5 bases). The V end lost 1 base, the J end lost 0 bases, and 13 bases lay between the germline ends. The CDR3 spans 16 residues. The germline V gene has CDR1 SGHRS and CDR2 YFSETQ. CDR3 sequence: CASSLTGGSANYGYTF. CDR3 nucleotide sequence: TGCGCCAGCAGCTTGACAGGAGGATCAGCTAACTATGGCTACACCTTC.

This clonotype turned up a few times. This chain uses TRBV10-3 with TRBJ2-1; D is perhaps TRBD2 (6 bases). Germline V gene lookup returns CDR1 ENHRY and CDR2 SYGVKD. Trimming left V 2 bases short and J 8 bases short, with 10 bases between. CDR3 length: 13 amino acids. The CDR3 DNA is TGTGCCATCAGTGAGACTAGCAGCGATGAGCAGTTCTTC. Protein product: CAISETSSDEQFF.

This clonotype was detected only a few times. The chain uses TRBV7-9 and TRBJ1-2, with TRBD1 identical over 7 bases. V lost 3 bases and J lost 13; bases outside the gene matches: 5. Germline V lookup: CDR1 SEHNR, CDR2 FQNEAQ (reference sequence). CDR3 size: 11 residues. The CDR3 here is CASSLGQLGTF. The CDR3 coding sequence is TGTGCCAGCAGCTTGGGACAGTTGGGCACCTTC. Filled out from reference TRBV7-9 and TRBJ1-2, the complete variable domain reads DTGVSQNPRHKITKRGQNVTFRCDPISEHNRLYWYRQTLGQGPEFLTYFQNEAQLEKSRLLSDRFSAERPKGSFSTLEIQRTEQGDSAMYLCASSLGQLGTFGSGTRLTVV.

This clonotype was counted a few times. This chain links TRBV7-9 with TRBJ2-7; possible D gene TRBD1, 6 bases. Per germline, CDR1 SEHNR and CDR2 FQNEAQ (reference sequence). The V gene lost 1 base and the J gene lost 2 bases, with 12 bases spanning the gap. The CDR3 is made up of 15 amino acids. This CDR3 is CASSLGQAFTYEQYF. In DNA form, the CDR3 reads TGTGCCAGCAGCTTAGGACAGGCCTTTACCTACGAGCAGTACTTC.

This clonotype was seen more than once but under ten times. V and J are TRBV7-9 and TRBJ2-5; D perhaps matches TRBD1 (5 bases). The CDR3 has 15 amino acids. Germline V CDR1 and CDR2: SEHNR, FQNEAQ (reference sequence). V was pared by 7 bases and J by 4 bases, with 19 bases between. CDR3 residues: CASTGQGSTGETQYF. DNA of the CDR3: TGTGCCAGCACCGGACAAGGATCAACGGGAGAGACCCAGTACTTC.